The rows below give T cell receptor beta chains drawn from one sample of a study of quantifying T cell responses using KT2 cells. TCRdb independently ran MiXCR on the UMI-ligation and nested PCR reads; one entry per CDR3 protein. The data hold tens of thousands of distinct CDR3 sequences, with approximately 7% observed a single time. What was sequenced was PBMCs spiked with cells of the T cell clone KT2. The receptor set was obtained from a human donor. CDR3s leave out the opening cysteine and the closing phenylalanine or tryptophan. The order of the fields is J gene, V gene, D gene, clone size, CDR3 protein. D genes are given only for firm matches. Not all rows give a size; the values are once, few, many and, for expanded clones, a class.

TRBJ2-1	TRBV9	TRBD1	many	ATSGGMGNEQF
TRBJ2-3	TRBV6-2/TRBV6-3	TRBD2	-	ASSYPLSGNDFYTQY
TRBJ2-7	TRBV14	TRBD1	-	ASSPFDRGPHSEQY
TRBJ1-5	TRBV27	-	many	ASSLGPTNQPQH
TRBJ1-1	TRBV7-8	-	many	ASSLKAGGPLMNTEAF
TRBJ1-1	TRBV12-3/TRBV12-4	-	many	ASSFISDSNVNTEAF
TRBJ1-1	TRBV20-1	TRBD1	many	SASRGTADLEAF
TRBJ2-3	TRBV3-1	-	-	ASSQVSGPVTDTQY
TRBJ2-5	TRBV20-1	TRBD2	few	SASKLAGLETQY
TRBJ2-5	TRBV11-2	TRBD2	many	ASSLGTSIRETQY
TRBJ1-2	TRBV7-2	TRBD1	many	ASSLALGQEYYGYT
TRBJ2-5	TRBV7-9	-	few	ASSIPSGVQETQY
TRBJ2-1	TRBV5-6	-	-	ASSTLGEMRNEQF
TRBJ2-2	TRBV7-8	TRBD2	-	ASSLKRGGTGELF
TRBJ2-2	TRBV29-1	TRBD1	few	SVERGGRVGELF
TRBJ2-1	TRBV6-4	-	many	ASSDSGLDYNEQF
TRBJ2-5	TRBV18	TRBD1	few	ASSPGQGGETQY
TRBJ1-5	TRBV20-1	TRBD1	-	SATDRDEDQPQH
TRBJ1-1	TRBV20-1	TRBD1	many	SAKTGATIEAF
TRBJ2-1	TRBV15	TRBD1	-	ATSGGTGGLEQF
TRBJ2-5	TRBV2	-	few	ASSTGLETQY
TRBJ1-2	TRBV11-3	-	few	ASSSRPLTGYGYT
TRBJ1-2	TRBV12-3/TRBV12-4	-	many	ASSSRGGGYT
TRBJ2-1	TRBV5-1	-	many	ASSPEPDSGNEQF
TRBJ1-1	TRBV3-1	-	-	ASSQTNRDSEAF
TRBJ1-5	TRBV5-6	-	few	ASSRGGGTNQPQH
TRBJ2-1	TRBV12-3/TRBV12-4	-	medium-sized	ASSLAGLDEQF
TRBJ1-2	TRBV7-2	TRBD1	-	ASSKQPTGGYGYN
TRBJ1-4	TRBV21-1	-	many	ASRTREFLKGELF
TRBJ2-7	TRBV12-3/TRBV12-4	TRBD1	many	ASSTLDRAPYEQY
TRBJ1-2	TRBV7-9	TRBD1	many	ASSYPGQGDGYT